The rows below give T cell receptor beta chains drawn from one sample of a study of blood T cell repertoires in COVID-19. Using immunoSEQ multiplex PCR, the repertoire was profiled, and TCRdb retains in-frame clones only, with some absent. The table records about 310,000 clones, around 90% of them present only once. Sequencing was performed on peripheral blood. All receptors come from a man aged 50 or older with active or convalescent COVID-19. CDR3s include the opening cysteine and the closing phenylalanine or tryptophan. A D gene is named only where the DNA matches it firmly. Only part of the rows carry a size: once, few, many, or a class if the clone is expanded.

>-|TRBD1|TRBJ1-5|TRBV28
TGTGCCAGCAGCCTCGGAGACAGGGGGCAGGGGCCCCAGCATTTT
CASSLGDRGQGPQHF
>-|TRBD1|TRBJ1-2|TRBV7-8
TGTGCCAGCAGGGCAGTCGGGACAGGGTTTGGCTACACCTTC
CASRAVGTGFGYTF
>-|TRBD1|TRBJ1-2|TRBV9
TGTGCCAGCAATAGACAGGGGGACGTCTATGGCTACACCTTC
CASNRQGDVYGYTF
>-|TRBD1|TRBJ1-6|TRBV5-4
TGTGCCAGCAGCTTGGGGACAGGGAATTCACCCCTCCACTTT
CASSLGTGNSPLHF
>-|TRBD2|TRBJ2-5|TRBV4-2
TGTGCCAGCAGCCCCCGGACTAGCGGGGGGGACCAAGAGACCCAGTACTTC
CASSPRTSGGDQETQYF
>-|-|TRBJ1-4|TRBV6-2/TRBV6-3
TGTGCCAGCAGTACCGCAGGGGCCACTAATGAAAAACTGTTTTTT
CASSTAGATNEKLFF
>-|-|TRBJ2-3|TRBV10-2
TGCGCCAGCAGCACCAGGGGAATTGGCACAGATACGCAGTATTTT
CASSTRGIGTDTQYF
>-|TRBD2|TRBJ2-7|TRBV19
TGTGCCAGTACCGGGACTAGCGGGAGCTCATCCTACGAGCAGTACTTC
CASTGTSGSSSYEQYF
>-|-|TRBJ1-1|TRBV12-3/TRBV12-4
TGTGCCAGCAGTTCCTCGGGATCCACTGAAGCTTTCTTT
CASSSSGSTEAFF
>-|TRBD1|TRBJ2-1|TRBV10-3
TGTGCCATCAGAGGGGGTAGCTCGGGACAGACTACGTCGAAGGATGAGCAGTTCTTC
CAIRGGSSGQTTSKDEQFF
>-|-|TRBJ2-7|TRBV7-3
TGTGCCAGCAGCCCAGGAGCGGCCCCCCTCTACGAGCAGTACTTC
CASSPGAAPLYEQYF
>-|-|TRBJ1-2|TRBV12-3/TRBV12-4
TGTGCCAGCAGTCCGGGTCTTCAAAGGGGCTACACCTTC
CASSPGLQRGYTF
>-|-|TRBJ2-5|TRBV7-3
TGTGCCAGCAGCTTCAGCGGGCAAGAGACCCAGTACTTC
CASSFSGQETQYF
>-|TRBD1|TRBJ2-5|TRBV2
TGTGCCAGCAGTGGGACAGGGGATAGAGAGACCCAGTACTTC
CASSGTGDRETQYF
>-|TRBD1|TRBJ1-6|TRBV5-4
TGTGCCAGCAGCTTGCGGACAGGGCATAATTCACCCCTCCACTTT
CASSLRTGHNSPLHF
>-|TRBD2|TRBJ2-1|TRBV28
TGTGCCAGCAGTTTCCCCGGGACTAGCGGAGGGAGTGAGCAGTTCTTC
CASSFPGTSGGSEQFF
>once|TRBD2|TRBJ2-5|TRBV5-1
TGCGCCAGCAGCTTAATCAAACGGACTAGCGGGCAACAAGAGACCCAGTACTTC
CASSLIKRTSGQQETQYF
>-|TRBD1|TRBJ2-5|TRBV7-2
TGTGCCAGCAGCTTAGGGGGGACAGAACAAGAGACCCAGTACTTC
CASSLGGTEQETQYF
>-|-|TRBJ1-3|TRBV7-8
TGTGCCAGCAGGCAGGGAAACGCAGGAAACACCATATATTTT
CASRQGNAGNTIYF
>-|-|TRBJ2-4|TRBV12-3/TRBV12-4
TGTGCCAGCAGTTTGGAGGACCAAAACATTCAGTACTTC
CASSLEDQNIQYF
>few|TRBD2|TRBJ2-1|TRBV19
TGTGCCAGTAGTATCTCCCAACTAGCGGGGTACAATGAGCAGTTCTTC
CASSISQLAGYNEQFF
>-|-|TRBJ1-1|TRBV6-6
TGTGCCAGCAGGAAGGACAGCCAAGCTTTCTTT
CASRKDSQAFF
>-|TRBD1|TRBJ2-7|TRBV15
TGTGCCACCAGCAGAGACCGGACAGGAGGTAACGAGCAGTACTTC
CATSRDRTGGNEQYF
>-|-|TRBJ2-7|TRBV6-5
TGTGCCAGCAGGTCTCAGTCAAGGAGCTCCTACGAGCAGTACTTC
CASRSQSRSSYEQYF
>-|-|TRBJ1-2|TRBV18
TGTGCCAGCTCCCCCCCCTCAGTTAACTATGGCTACACCTTC
CASSPPSVNYGYTF
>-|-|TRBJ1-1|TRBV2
TGTGCCAGCAATGAAGCAGGGGACACTGAAGCTTTCTTT
CASNEAGDTEAFF
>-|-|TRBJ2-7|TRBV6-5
TGTGCCAGCAGTCCGGACTCAGGCCTCTACGAGCAGTACTTC
CASSPDSGLYEQYF
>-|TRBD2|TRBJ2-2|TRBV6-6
TGTGCCAGCAGTTCGCGGGGGGCAGGCACCGGGGAGCTGTTTTTT
CASSSRGAGTGELFF
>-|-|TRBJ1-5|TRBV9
TGTGCCAGCAGTAGAACAGGGTACGATCAGCCCCAGCATTTT
CASSRTGYDQPQHF
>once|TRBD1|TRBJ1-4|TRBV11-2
TGTGCCAGCAGCCACAGCCCGGGACAGGGGCAAACTAATGAAAAACTGTTTTTT
CASSHSPGQGQTNEKLFF
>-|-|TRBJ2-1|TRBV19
TGTGCCAGTAGTAAAAGTGGACAACCCTACAATGAGCAGTTCTTC
CASSKSGQPYNEQFF
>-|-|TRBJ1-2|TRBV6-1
TGTGCCAGCAGTGAAGAGGGGGAGTATGGCTACACCTTC
CASSEEGEYGYTF
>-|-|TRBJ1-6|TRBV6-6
TGTGCCAGCAGTTACGGTGCGACCTATAATTCACCCCTCCACTTT
CASSYGATYNSPLHF
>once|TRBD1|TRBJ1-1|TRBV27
TGTGCCAGCAGTCCAAAATGGACAGGGGTCACTGAAGCTTTCTTT
CASSPKWTGVTEAFF
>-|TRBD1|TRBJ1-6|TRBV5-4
TGTGCCAGCAGCTTGGCAGGGGGCCTAGGGTCACCCCTCCACTTT
CASSLAGGLGSPLHF
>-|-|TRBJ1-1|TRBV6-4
TGTGCCACCCCTGACTGCGAGAACACTGAAGCTTTCTTT
CATPDCENTEAFF
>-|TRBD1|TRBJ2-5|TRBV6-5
TGTGCCAGCGGCTGGGCGGGGACAGGGGGGGAGACCCAGTACTTC
CASGWAGTGGETQYF
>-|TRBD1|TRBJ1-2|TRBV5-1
TGCGCCAGCAGCCCCCGACAGGGTACTACTAGTGGCCCTATTAATGGCTACACCTTC
CASSPRQGTTSGPINGYTF
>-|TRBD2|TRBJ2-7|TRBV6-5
TGTGCCAGCAGTTACTCGGTCAGCGGGAGTCTCAACGAGCAGTACTTC
CASSYSVSGSLNEQYF
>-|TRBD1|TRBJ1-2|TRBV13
TGTGCCAGCGCGGAAACGACAGGGAATAAAAATGGCTACACCTTC
CASAETTGNKNGYTF
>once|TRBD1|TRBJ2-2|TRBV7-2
TGTGCCAGCAGCACCATAACAGGGGGCAAGAGAACCGGGGAGCTGTTTTTT
CASSTITGGKRTGELFF
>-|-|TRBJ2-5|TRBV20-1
TGCAGTGCAGGGGAAGAGACCCAGTACTTC
CSAGEETQYF
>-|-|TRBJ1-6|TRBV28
TGTGCCAGCAGTTTGTTGGCGGAACAGGGAAGCGCCTATAATTCACCCCTCCACTTT
CASSLLAEQGSAYNSPLHF
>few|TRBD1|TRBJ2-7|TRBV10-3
TGTGCCATCAAACCGCTGGGACAGGGCGGCGAGCAGTACTTC
CAIKPLGQGGEQYF
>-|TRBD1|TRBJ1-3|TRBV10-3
TGTGCCATCAGTCCCGGGACAGGGCTCGGGGGAAACACCATATATTTT
CAISPGTGLGGNTIYF
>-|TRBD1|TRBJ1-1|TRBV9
TGTGCCAGCAGCGTAGATGCTGGGACAGGGGGAACTGAAGCTTTCTTT
CASSVDAGTGGTEAFF
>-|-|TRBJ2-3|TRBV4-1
TGCGCCAGCAGCCAAGATCGTCGCACAGATACGCAGTATTTT
CASSQDRRTDTQYF
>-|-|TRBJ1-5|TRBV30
TGTGCCTGGACCCCCGGGTTCAGCAATCAGCCCCAGCATTTT
CAWTPGFSNQPQHF
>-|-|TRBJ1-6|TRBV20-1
TGCAGTGCAAGAACGCGTTCACCCCTCCACTTT
CSARTRSPLHF
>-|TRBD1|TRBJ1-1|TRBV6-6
TGTGCCAGCAGCAGACAGGGAGTCGAAACTTTCTTT
CASSRQGVETFF
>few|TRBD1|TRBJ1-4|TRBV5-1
TGCGCCAGCAGCCGGACAGGGGTTAATGAAAAACTGTTTTTT
CASSRTGVNEKLFF
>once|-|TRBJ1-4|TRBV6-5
TGTGCCAGCAGTTACTCTCGTATCGGAACTAATGAAAAACTGTTTTTT
CASSYSRIGTNEKLFF
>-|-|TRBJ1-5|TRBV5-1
TGCGCCAGCAGCTTGGACGGAGACAATCAGCCCCAGCATTTT
CASSLDGDNQPQHF